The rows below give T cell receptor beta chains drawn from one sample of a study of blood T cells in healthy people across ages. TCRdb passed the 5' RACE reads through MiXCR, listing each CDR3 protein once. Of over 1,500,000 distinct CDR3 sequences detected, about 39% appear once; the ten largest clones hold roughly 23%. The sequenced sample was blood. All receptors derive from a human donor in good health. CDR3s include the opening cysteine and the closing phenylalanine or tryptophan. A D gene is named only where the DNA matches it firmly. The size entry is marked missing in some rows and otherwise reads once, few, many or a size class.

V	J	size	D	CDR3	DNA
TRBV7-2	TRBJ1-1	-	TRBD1	CASSLGGQSTEAFF	TGTGCCAGCAGCTTAGGGGGACAGAGCACTGAAGCTTTCTTT
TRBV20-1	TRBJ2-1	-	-	CSAREWENYYNEQFF	TGCAGTGCTAGAGAGTGGGAAAATTACTACAATGAGCAGTTCTTC
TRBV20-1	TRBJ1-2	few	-	CSARISATYGYTF	TGCAGTGCTAGGATCAGTGCAACCTATGGCTACACCTTC
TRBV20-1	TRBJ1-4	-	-	CSARDGAGGKKLFF	TGCAGTGCTAGAGACGGGGCCGGAGGGAAAAAACTGTTTTTT
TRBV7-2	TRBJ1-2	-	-	CASSLASGPYGYTF	TGTGCCAGCAGCTTAGCTTCAGGGCCCTATGGCTACACCTTC
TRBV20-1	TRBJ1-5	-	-	CSARGGRNQPQHF	TGCAGTGCTAGAGGGGGGCGCAATCAGCCCCAGCATTTT
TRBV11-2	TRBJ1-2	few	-	CASSPYGGNGYTF	TGTGCCAGCAGCCCCTATGGGGGGAATGGCTACACCTTC
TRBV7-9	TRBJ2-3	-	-	CASSFLQGSGTDTQYF	TGTGCCAGCAGCTTCCTACAGGGATCGGGCACAGATACGCAGTATTTT
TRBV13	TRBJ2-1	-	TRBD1	CASSSGTGPTYNEQFF	TGTGCCAGCAGCTCCGGGACAGGACCAACCTACAATGAGCAGTTCTTC
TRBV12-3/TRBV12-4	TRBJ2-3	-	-	CASSLAEQLDGLDTQYF	TGTGCCAGCAGTTTAGCGGAACAGCTCGACGGACTCGATACGCAGTATTTT
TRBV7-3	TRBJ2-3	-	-	CASSLIVGGPSDTQYF	TGTGCCAGCAGCTTAATAGTGGGGGGGCCGTCAGATACGCAGTATTTT
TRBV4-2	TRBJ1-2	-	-	CASSQGSGDFYGYTF	TGTGCCAGCAGCCAAGGGTCAGGGGATTTTTATGGCTACACCTTC
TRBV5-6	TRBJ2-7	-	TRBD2	CASSLASGAPYEQYF	TGTGCCAGCAGCTTGGCTAGCGGGGCACCCTACGAGCAGTACTTC
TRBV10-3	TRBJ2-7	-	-	CAISESLGAVYEQYF	TGTGCCATCAGTGAGTCTCTTGGGGCAGTCTACGAGCAGTACTTC
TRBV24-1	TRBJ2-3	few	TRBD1	CATSETGKGDTQYF	TGTGCCACCAGTGAGACAGGGAAGGGGGATACGCAGTATTTT
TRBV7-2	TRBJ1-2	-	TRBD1	CANSLEGALGYTF	TGTGCCAACAGCTTAGAGGGGGCTTTGGGCTACACCTTC
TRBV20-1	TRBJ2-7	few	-	CSATHRTLEQYF	TGCAGTGCTACCCACCGGACCCTCGAGCAGTACTTC
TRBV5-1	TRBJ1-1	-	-	CASRLENTEAFF	TGCGCCAGCAGGCTAGAGAACACTGAAGCTTTCTTT
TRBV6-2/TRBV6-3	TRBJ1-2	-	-	CASSYSWMDGYTF	TGTGCCAGCAGTTACAGCTGGATGGATGGCTACACCTTC
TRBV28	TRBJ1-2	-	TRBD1	CASSLPSGQGDGYTF	TGTGCCAGCAGTCTACCCTCGGGACAGGGTGATGGCTACACCTTC
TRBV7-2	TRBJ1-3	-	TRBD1	CASSLGGQGSFSGNTIYF	TGTGCCAGCAGCCTAGGAGGACAGGGGAGCTTCTCTGGAAACACCATATATTTT
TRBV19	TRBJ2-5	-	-	CASSINRDKRSKTQYF	TGCGCCAGTAGTATTAACCGGGACAAAAGGAGCAAGACCCAGTACTTC
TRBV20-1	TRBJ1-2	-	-	CGAKRQGPYGYTF	TGCGGTGCCAAGCGGCAGGGCCCCTATGGCTACACCTTC
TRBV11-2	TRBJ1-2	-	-	CASSPRAGFGYTF	TGTGCCAGCAGCCCCCGCGCCGGGTTTGGCTACACCTTC
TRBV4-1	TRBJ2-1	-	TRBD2	CASSQVPTSGGHYEQFF	TGCGCCAGCAGCCAAGTTCCGACTAGCGGGGGGCACTACGAGCAGTTCTTC
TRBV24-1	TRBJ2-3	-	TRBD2	CATSDKGTSGGSTDTQYF	TGTGCCACCAGTGATAAAGGGACTAGCGGGGGGTCCACAGATACGCAGTATTTT
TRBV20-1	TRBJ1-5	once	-	CSAREPGTHNQPQHF	TGCAGTGCTAGAGAACCCGGGACCCACAATCAGCCCCAGCATTTT
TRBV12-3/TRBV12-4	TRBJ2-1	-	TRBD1	CASSPLNGGQLYNEQFF	TGTGCCAGCAGCCCTCTTAATGGGGGACAGCTCTACAATGAGCAGTTCTTC
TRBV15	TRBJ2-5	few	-	CATSRDRVQETQYF	TGTGCCACCAGCAGAGATCGCGTACAAGAGACCCAGTACTTC
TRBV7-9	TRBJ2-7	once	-	CALGTAQGYEQYF	TGTGCCCTTGGGACCGCGCAGGGTTACGAGCAGTACTTC
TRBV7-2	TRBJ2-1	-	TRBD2	CASSLIAGRAYNEQFF	TGTGCCAGCAGCTTGATAGCGGGGAGGGCCTACAATGAGCAGTTCTTC
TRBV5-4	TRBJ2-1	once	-	CASSLDGTRYNGQFF	TGTGCCAGCAGCTTGGACGGGACGCGATACAATGGGCAGTTCTTC
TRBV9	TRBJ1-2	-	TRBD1	CASSPRPGQGNGYTF	TGTGCCAGCAGCCCTCGACCGGGACAGGGAAACGGCTACACCTTC
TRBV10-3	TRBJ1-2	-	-	CATSEGGRSGYTF	TGTGCCACCAGTGAAGGAGGAAGATCTGGCTACACCTTC
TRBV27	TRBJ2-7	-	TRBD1	CASRVVGQASYEQYF	TGTGCCAGCAGGGTGGTCGGACAGGCCTCCTACGAGCAGTACTTC
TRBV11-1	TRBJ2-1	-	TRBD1	CASMGETQGAPRNNEQFF	TGTGCCAGCATGGGCGAGACACAGGGGGCCCCACGCAACAATGAGCAGTTCTTC
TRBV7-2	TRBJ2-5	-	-	CASSSKFGEAQYF	TGTGCCAGCAGCTCCAAGTTCGGGGAGGCCCAGTACTTC
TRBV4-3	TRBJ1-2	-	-	CASSQPRTDGANYGYTF	TGCGCCAGCAGCCAGCCCCGGACAGACGGAGCTAACTATGGCTACACCTTC
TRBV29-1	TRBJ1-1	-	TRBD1	CSGWDRNAEAFF	TGCAGCGGCTGGGACAGGAACGCTGAAGCTTTCTTT
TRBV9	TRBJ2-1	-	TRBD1	CASSASGTGCNEQFF	TGTGCCAGCAGCGCCTCCGGGACAGGGTGCAATGAGCAGTTCTTC
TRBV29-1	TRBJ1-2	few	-	CSVGVGGDYGYTF	TGCAGCGTTGGAGTGGGCGGCGACTATGGCTACACCTTC
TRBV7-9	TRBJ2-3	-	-	CASSHADGGYTDTQYF	TGTGCCAGCAGCCACGCGGATGGGGGTTACACAGATACGCAGTATTTT
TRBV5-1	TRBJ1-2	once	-	CASSLTGRGGNNYGYTF	TGCGCCAGCAGCTTGACGGGCAGGGGAGGGAATAACTATGGCTACACCTTC
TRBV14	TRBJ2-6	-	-	CASSPLGADVLTF	TGTGCCAGCAGTCCGTTAGGGGCCGACGTCCTGACTTTC
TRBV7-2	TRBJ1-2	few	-	CASSPRSNYGYTF	TGTGCCAGCAGCCCAAGGTCCAACTATGGCTACACCTTC
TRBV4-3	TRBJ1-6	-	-	CASSQDGWTPLHF	TGCGCCAGCAGCCAAGATGGATGGACACCCCTCCACTTT
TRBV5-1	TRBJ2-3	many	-	CASSLEAGVTDTQYF	TGTGCCAGCAGCTTAGAGGCCGGGGTCACAGATACGCAGTATTTT
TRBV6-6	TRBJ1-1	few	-	CASSYSLELNTEAFF	TGTGCCAGCAGTTACTCGTTGGAGTTGAACACTGAAGCTTTCTTT